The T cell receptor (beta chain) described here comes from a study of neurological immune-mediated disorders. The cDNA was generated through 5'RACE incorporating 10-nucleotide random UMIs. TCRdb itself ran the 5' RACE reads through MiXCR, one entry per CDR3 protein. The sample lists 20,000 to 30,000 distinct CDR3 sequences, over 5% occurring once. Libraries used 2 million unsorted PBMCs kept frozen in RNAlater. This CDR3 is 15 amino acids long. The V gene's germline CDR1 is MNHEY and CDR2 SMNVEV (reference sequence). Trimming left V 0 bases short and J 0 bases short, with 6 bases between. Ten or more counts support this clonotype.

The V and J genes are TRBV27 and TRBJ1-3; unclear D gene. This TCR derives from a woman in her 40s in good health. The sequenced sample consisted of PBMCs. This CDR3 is CASSLSWSSGNTIYF. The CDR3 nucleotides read TGTGCCAGCAGTTTATCATGGTCCTCTGGAAACACCATATATTTT.